Listed here are 29 T cell receptor beta chains from one sample, sequenced in a study of blood T cell repertoires in COVID-19. Profiled with immunoSEQ multiplex PCR; TCRdb holds only in-frame clones, not every one. The sample shows 110,000 or so clones, approximately 85% of them seen only once. The sample consisted of peripheral blood. These receptors all come from a woman in her fifties or sixties with COVID-19, enrolled during active disease.

This clone has more than one count but fewer than ten. The chain couples TRBV11-3 to TRBJ2-4; TRBD1 agrees at 8 bases. J was trimmed by 4 bases and V by 1 base; bases with no gene match: 6. From germline, CDR1 is SGHNT and CDR2 YENEEA. The length of the CDR3 is 16 residues. The CDR3 coding sequence is TGTGCCAGCAGCTTAGGCGGGACAGGCGAAAAAAACATTCAGTACTTC. As protein: CASSLGGTGEKNIQYF.

Only a few counts were recorded for this clone. The rearrangement joins TRBV7-3 to TRBJ2-7; tentative D call: TRBD2 (6 bases). V was cut by 5 bases and J by 6 bases, with 14 bases left in between. The CDR3 has 13 amino acids. Germline V lookup: CDR1 SGHTA, CDR2 FQGTGA. As DNA, the CDR3 is TGTGCCAGCAGCCCTCGAGGAGGGCGCGAGCAGTACTTC. Translated: CASSPRGGREQYF. Full variable domain (outside the CDR3, taken from reference TRBV7-3 and TRBJ2-7): GAGVSQTPSNKVTEKGKYVELRCDPISGHTALYWYRQSLGQGPEFLIYFQGTGAADDSGLPNDRFFAVRPEGSVSTLKIQRTERGDSAVYLCASSPRGGREQYFGPGTRLTVT.

The genes are TRBV5-1 and TRBJ1-1; 10 positions match TRBD1. The V gene end was trimmed by 4 bases and the J gene end by 4 bases; junction bases not matched to a gene: 7. CDR1 and CDR2 from the germline V gene are SGHRS and YFSETQ. The CDR3 runs 15 residues. This CDR3 reads CASSTKTGGGTEAFF. As DNA, the CDR3 is TGCGCCAGCAGCACGAAGACAGGGGGCGGCACTGAAGCTTTCTTT.

The chain combines TRBV29-1 with TRBJ1-2; TRBD1 agrees at 8 bases. Per the germline V gene, CDR1 is SQVTM and CDR2 is ANQGSEA. V gave up 2 bases and J gave up 0 bases; unmatched junction bases: 2. The CDR3 has 14 residues. The chain's CDR3 is CSVEQGASNYGYTF. The CDR3 nucleotides are TGCAGCGTTGAACAGGGGGCTTCTAACTATGGCTACACCTTC.

The V and J genes are TRBV19 and TRBJ1-4, with D possibly TRBD1 on 5 matching bases. This CDR3 contains 12 residues. Trimming cost V 7 bases and J 8 bases, with 11 bases left between them. CDR1 and CDR2 from the germline V gene are LNHDA and SQIVND (reference sequence). The CDR3 sequence: CASTLRGEKLFF. For the CDR3, the DNA is TGTGCCAGTACCCTGCGGGGCGAAAAACTGTTTTTT.

The rearrangement joins TRBV5-1 to TRBJ1-5; unclear D gene. The CDR3 runs to 14 residues. With 0 bases removed from V and 4 bases from J, the gap between germline ends came to 8 bases. Germline V lookup: CDR1 SGHRS, CDR2 YFSETQ. CDR3 region: CASSLGGENQPQHF. Written as DNA, the CDR3 is TGCGCCAGCAGCTTGGGCGGAGAGAATCAGCCCCAGCATTTT.

The chain links TRBV6-2 or TRBV6-3 to TRBJ2-2; 13 positions agree with TRBD2. This CDR3 spans 18 amino acids. Germline values: CDR1 MNHEY, CDR2 SVGEGT. Trimming removed 5 bases from V and 0 bases from J; junction bases left unmatched: 6. CDR3 protein: CASSPGLAGASNTGELFF. The CDR3 DNA follows: TGTGCCAGCAGTCCCGGACTAGCGGGGGCCTCGAACACCGGGGAGCTGTTTTTT.

The genes are TRBV2 and TRBJ1-2, with 7 bases identical to TRBD1. After removal of 6 bases from V and 4 bases from J, the junction contained 11 bases not matched to a gene. The CDR3 has 15 residues. CDR1 is SNHLY and CDR2 is FYNNEI in the germline V gene. The CDR3 here is CASSLDRDLSYGYTF. For the CDR3, the DNA is TGTGCCAGCAGCCTAGACAGGGACTTATCCTATGGCTACACCTTC.

The chain joins TRBV7-3 to TRBJ1-6; D may be TRBD1 (6 bases). V was shortened by 0 bases and J by 7 bases, with 16 bases between the two germline ends. This CDR3 has 17 amino acids. Germline loops: CDR1 SGHTA, CDR2 FQGTGA. For the CDR3, the DNA is TGTGCCAGCAGCTTAACGGCAGGGGCCGGGCGGAATTCACCCCTCCACTTT. Translating gives CASSLTAGAGRNSPLHF.

This chain uses TRBV19 with TRBJ2-2; 8 nucleotides align to TRBD1. The CDR3 is made up of 17 amino acids. V shed 5 bases, J shed 5 bases, and the junction held 13 bases outside the gene matches. The germline V gene encodes CDR1 LNHDA and CDR2 SQIVND (reference sequence). DNA for the CDR3: TGTGCCAGTAGTCTCGGGACAGGACCTTTCGGGACCGGGGAGCTGTTTTTT. Its translation: CASSLGTGPFGTGELFF.

This chain joins TRBV11-1 and TRBJ1-1; D remains unclear. Trimming left V 1 base short and J 0 bases short, with 3 bases between. This CDR3 spans 13 amino acids. Germline V lookup: CDR1 SGHAT, CDR2 FQDESV (reference sequence). The CDR3 is CASSLVLNTEAFF. The CDR3 bases are TGTGCCAGCAGCTTAGTCTTGAACACTGAAGCTTTCTTT.

The rearrangement links TRBV10-3 to TRBJ1-5, with 12 bases matching TRBD1. Germline V CDR1 and CDR2: ENHRY, SYGVKD. The CDR3 is 16 amino acids. J lost 5 bases, V lost 2 bases, and 4 bases had no gene match. CDR3 DNA: TGTGCCATCAGTGAGAGGGGACAGGGGGCGGATCAGCCCCAGCATTTT. Translated: CAISERGQGADQPQHF.

The genes are TRBV4-2 and TRBJ2-6; D might be TRBD1 (7 bases). CDR1 and CDR2 (germline): LGHNA, YNFKEQ. This CDR3 spans 19 amino acids. The ends were cut back, 4 bases at V and 3 bases at J, with 22 bases in the middle. CDR3 nucleotides: TGTGCCAGCAGCCTCATTCAGGCGTCAGGGGGGATTGGGGCCAACGTCCTGACTTTC. This sequence encodes CASSLIQASGGIGANVLTF.

The rearrangement links TRBV11-3 to TRBJ1-4; D perhaps matches TRBD1 (5 bases). Trimming left V 2 bases short and J 0 bases short, with 10 bases between. Germline V gives CDR1 SGHNT, CDR2 YENEEA. The CDR3 loop spans 16 amino acids. The CDR3 sequence: CASSLSAGPTNEKLFF. The CDR3 nucleotides are TGTGCCAGCAGCTTATCAGCGGGGCCAACTAATGAAAAACTGTTTTTT.

V gene TRBV18 combines with J gene TRBJ2-7, with D possibly matching TRBD1 (5 bases). The length of the CDR3 is 13 residues. Germline V gives CDR1 KGHSH, CDR2 LQKENI. Trimming took off 4 bases at V and 4 bases at J, with 11 bases between the two ends. The DNA of the CDR3 is TGTGCCAGCTCACTCAGGGCGGAGTACGAGCAGTACTTC. It specifies CASSLRAEYEQYF. The full variable domain, completed using reference TRBV18 and TRBJ2-7, is NAGVMQNPRHLVRRRGQEARLRCSPMKGHSHVYWYRQLPEEGLKFMVYLQKENIIDESGMPKERFSAEFPKEGPSILRIQQVVRGDSAAYFCASSLRAEYEQYFGPGTRLTVT.

The chain links TRBV7-9 to TRBJ1-2, with D tentatively TRBD1 (5 bases). Germline CDR1 reads SEHNR; CDR2 reads FQNEAQ (reference sequence). The CDR3 covers 14 residues. The V end was cut by 5 bases, the J end by 6 bases, with 16 bases between. CDR3 in amino acids: CASSPSGGRDGYTF. In DNA form, the CDR3 reads TGTGCCAGCAGCCCTAGCGGGGGTAGGGATGGCTACACCTTC.

The CDR3: CASSQETISYEQYF. CDR3 nucleotides: TGCGCCAGCAGCCAGGAGACCATCTCCTACGAGCAGTACTTC. The rearrangement links TRBV4-1 to TRBJ2-7; no reliable D call. V was cut by 3 bases and J by 0 bases, with 9 bases left in between. CDR1 MGHRA and CDR2 YSYEKL come from the germline V gene. The CDR3 consists of 14 residues.

The chain employs TRBV3-1 (or the pseudogene TRBV3-2) and TRBJ1-1, with 7 bases fitting TRBD1. Germline assignment: CDR1 LGHDT and CDR2 YNNKEL (reference sequence). J gave up 1 base and V 4 bases, and 9 bases lay outside the gene matches. This CDR3 contains 16 residues. The DNA for the CDR3 is TGTGCCAGCAGCCGCGCAGGGGGGTCGGGGAACACTGAAGCTTTCTTT. Its translation: CASSRAGGSGNTEAFF.

The V call is TRBV5-4, the J call TRBJ1-2; the D is unclear. The germline V gene has CDR1 SGHNT and CDR2 YYREEE (reference sequence). V was clipped by 4 bases and J by 2 bases, with 15 bases between them. The CDR3 extends over 15 amino acids. The CDR3 DNA reads as TGTGCCAGCAGCACAGATTATGGCCAAAACTATGGCTACACCTTC. The encoded protein is CASSTDYGQNYGYTF.

The count of this clone is one. The V and J genes are TRBV5-1 and TRBJ2-1, with TRBD2 matching 11 bases. Germline V gene lookup returns CDR1 SGHRS and CDR2 YFSETQ. The junction had 12 bases not matched to a gene; V was cut back by 4 bases and J by 9 bases. The CDR3 consists of 16 residues. CDR3 coding DNA: TGCGCCAGCAGCGGCCAGCTAGCGGGGGGCGGGGGTGAGCAGTTCTTC. Its protein is CASSGQLAGGGGEQFF.

The chain uses TRBV9 and TRBJ2-3; a weak D match, TRBD2 (7 bases). This CDR3 has 17 amino acids. With 3 bases removed from V and 3 bases from J, the gap between germline ends came to 20 bases. Germline V gene data show CDR1 as SGDLS and CDR2 as YYNGEE. The CDR3, as DNA: TGTGCCAGCAGCGGAAGAGGGGGGGGGCGAAGTACAGATACGCAGTATTTT. It encodes CASSGRGGGRSTDTQYF.

This rearrangement joins TRBV19 to TRBJ2-1; 10 bases match TRBD2. The CDR3 is made up of 16 amino acids. The junction had 6 bases not matched to a gene; V was cut back by 1 base and J by 6 bases. Germline CDR1 LNHDA, CDR2 SQIVND (reference sequence). The DNA for the CDR3 is TGTGCCAGTAGTATAGCGCCTAGCGGGGGTTTCAATGAGCAGTTCTTC. Translation: CASSIAPSGGFNEQFF. Supplemented by reference TRBV19 and TRBJ2-1, the full variable domain reads DGGITQSPKYLFRKEGQNVTLSCEQNLNHDAMYWYRQDPGQGLRLIYYSQIVNDFQKGDIAEGYSVSREKKESFPLTVTSAQKNPTAFYLCASSIAPSGGFNEQFFGPGTRLTVL.

This chain joins TRBV5-1 and TRBJ2-5, with 12 bases lining up with TRBD2. V lost 5 bases to trimming and J lost 6 bases; unmatched junction nucleotides: 8. The CDR3 covers 15 residues. Germline-derived CDR1 and CDR2 are SGHRS and YFSETQ. CDR3 loop: CASSPLAGGQKTQYF. The CDR3 DNA sequence: TGCGCCAGCAGTCCCCTAGCGGGGGGGCAGAAGACCCAGTACTTC. Drawing the rest from reference TRBV5-1 and TRBJ2-5, the complete variable domain is KAGVTQTPRYLIKTRGQQVTLSCSPISGHRSVSWYQQTPGQGLQFLFEYFSETQRNKGNFPGRFSGRQFSNSRSEMNVSTLELGDSALYLCASSPLAGGQKTQYFGPGTRLLVL.

This clone was observed once. The V call is TRBV4-3, the J call TRBJ1-6; the D gene is possibly TRBD1 (6 bases). The germline gives CDR1 LGHNA, CDR2 YSLEER. The CDR3 is 15 amino acids. V was shortened by 0 bases and J by 6 bases, with 9 bases between the two germline ends. The CDR3 loop reads CASSQDRDTNSPLHF. Written as DNA, the CDR3 is TGCGCCAGCAGCCAAGACAGGGACACTAATTCACCCCTCCACTTT.

The chain links TRBV11-2 to TRBJ1-2, with D possibly TRBD1 on 5 matching bases. In germline, CDR1 is SGHAT, CDR2 FQNNGV. The V gene lost 1 base and the J gene lost 5 bases, with 17 bases spanning the gap. This CDR3 is 16 amino acids long. The CDR3, as DNA: TGTGCCAGCAGCTTAGTTCGGCAGGGATCATGGTATGGCTACACCTTC. Translated, it gives CASSLVRQGSWYGYTF.

The chain joins TRBV19 to TRBJ1-1, with no clear D. Trimming shortened V by 3 bases and J by 1 base, and 6 bases separated the two germline ends. Per the germline V gene, CDR1 is LNHDA and CDR2 is SQIVND (reference sequence). The CDR3 runs 13 residues. CDR3 nucleotides: TGTGCCAGTAGTATTCCAGGGAACACTGAAGCTTTCTTT. Protein product: CASSIPGNTEAFF.

This clone was detected only a few times. The rearrangement uses TRBV27 and TRBJ1-1; TRBD1 is a possible D gene (5 bases). CDR3 length: 13 amino acids. Germline V lookup: CDR1 MNHEY, CDR2 SMNVEV (reference sequence). Trimming took 2 bases from V and 4 from J, leaving 8 bases between them. CDR3 bases: TGTGCCAGCAGTTTAGCAGGGATCACTGAAGCTTTCTTT. It yields the protein CASSLAGITEAFF.

V gene TRBV29-1 combines with J gene TRBJ1-4; D unresolved. This CDR3 region has 14 residues. Germline V gene sequence: CDR1 SQVTM, CDR2 ANQGSEA. V was cut by 6 bases and J by 0 bases, with 11 bases left in between. The CDR3 DNA reads TGCAGCGTCCGGACGGGATCAACTAATGAAAAACTGTTTTTT. Amino acid sequence: CSVRTGSTNEKLFF.

CDR3 nucleotides: TGTGCCAGCAGCCAAGGATTTACAGGGGGCTATGGCTACACCTTC. It codes for CASSQGFTGGYGYTF. This chain uses TRBV14 with TRBJ1-2; TRBD1 matches 8 bases. Germline V gives CDR1 SGHDN, CDR2 FVKESK. This CDR3 has 15 amino acids. The V segment lost 1 base and the J segment 4 bases; nucleotides outside the gene matches: 5.